These 18 T cell receptor beta chains originate from one sample sequenced in a study of shared clonotypes between healthy human individuals. Method: immunoSEQ multiplex PCR; TCRdb's copy keeps in-frame clones and lacks some. The sample records 2 million to 2.5 million clones, 95% being singletons. Sequencing was done on a sample of naive CD4+ T cells sorted from blood. The subset is: CD45RA+ positively selected. The receptor source for this set is a man aged 18 to 30 in good health.

There are a few counts of this clone. The chain combines TRBV7-8 with TRBJ2-7; no firm D call. Trimming left V 4 bases short and J 6 bases short, with 10 bases between. Germline V gene sequence: CDR1 SGHVS, CDR2 FQNEAQ. The CDR3 totals 12 residues. For the CDR3, the DNA is TGTGCCAGCAGCTCGAGCCTCGGCGAGCAGTACTTC. This codes for CASSSSLGEQYF.

V is TRBV10-3 and J is TRBJ1-1; unclear D gene. Trimming took 6 bases from V and 3 from J, leaving 14 bases between them. The CDR3 covers 14 residues. CDR1 is ENHRY and CDR2 is SYGVKD in the germline V gene. The CDR3 reads CAISEGHGDTEAFF. As DNA, the CDR3 is TGTGCCATCAGCGAGGGCCATGGGGACACTGAAGCTTTCTTT.

This sequence joins TRBV7-2 and TRBJ1-2; TRBD1 is a possible D gene (6 bases). Trimming left V 5 bases short and J 4 bases short, with 8 bases between. The CDR3 contains 12 residues. Per germline, CDR1 SGHTA and CDR2 FQGNSA. As DNA, the CDR3 is TGTGCCAGCAGCGTACAGGGCTATGGCTACACCTTC. Its translation is CASSVQGYGYTF. The whole variable domain, filled in from reference TRBV7-2 and TRBJ1-2, reads GAGVSQSPSNKVTEKGKDVELRCDPISGHTALYWYRQSLGQGLEFLIYFQGNSAPDKSGLPSDRFSAERTGGSVSTLTIQRTQQEDSAVYLCASSVQGYGYTFGSGTRLTVV.

The CDR3 spells CATSTDTNTEAFF. CDR3 nucleotides: TGTGCCACTTCGACAGATACAAACACTGAAGCTTTCTTT. The chain links TRBV6-5 to TRBJ1-1, with D tentatively TRBD1 (5 bases). This CDR3 region has 13 residues. Germline V CDR1 and CDR2: MNHEY, SVGAGI. V gave up 10 bases and J gave up 2 bases, with 14 bases separating them.

This clone has a single count. V usage is TRBV30 and J usage is TRBJ2-6; a weak D match, TRBD2 (6 bases). The CDR3 totals 16 residues. Germline V gives CDR1 GTSNPN, CDR2 SVGIG (reference sequence). V lost 3 bases to trimming and J lost 2 bases, with 14 bases between them. CDR3 protein: CAWRPVGGTGANVLTF. Here the CDR3 DNA reads TGTGCCTGGAGACCCGTCGGGGGAACTGGGGCCAACGTCCTGACTTTC.

This chain joins TRBV5-1 and TRBJ1-4; D not certain. The germline V and J ends were trimmed by 5 bases and 8 bases, with 10 bases remaining between them. Germline-derived CDR1 and CDR2 are SGHRS and YFSETQ. The CDR3 has 12 residues. CDR3 sequence reads: CASSSVGEKLFF. Written as DNA, the CDR3 is TGCGCCAGCAGTTCTGTCGGGGAAAAACTGTTTTTT.

This chain joins TRBV11-3 and TRBJ1-3, with D uncertain. Trimming removed 1 base from V and 0 bases from J, with 13 bases in between. The CDR3 sequence is 17 residues long. Looked up from germline, CDR1 is SGHNT and CDR2 is YENEEA. The CDR3 bases are TGTGCCAGCAGCTTAGTAGGACGGCGGAGCTCTGGAAACACCATATATTTT. It codes for CASSLVGRRSSGNTIYF.

As to this clone: The sample holds other DNA sequences that translate to the same CDR3. V is TRBV9 and J is TRBJ2-7, with D possibly TRBD1 on 5 matching bases. CDR3 length: 14 amino acids. V lost 1 base and J lost 0, with 8 bases in between. The V gene's germline CDR1 is SGDLS and CDR2 YYNGEE. The CDR3 nucleotides read TGTGCCAGCAGCGTAACAGGTAGCTCCTACGAGCAGTACTTC. It yields the protein CASSVTGSSYEQYF. The full variable domain, its missing parts supplied by reference TRBV9 and TRBJ2-7, is DSGVTQTPKHLITATGQRVTLRCSPRSGDLSVYWYQQSLDQGLQFLIQYYNGEERAKGNILERFSAQQFPDLHSELNLSSLELGDSALYFCASSVTGSSYEQYFGPGTRLTVT.

The V call is TRBV18, the J call TRBJ1-1; unclear D gene. CDR1 and CDR2 (germline): KGHSH, LQKENI. This CDR3 is built from 11 residues. V was cut by 5 bases and J by 5 bases, with 6 bases left in between. The CDR3 sequence: CASSTTTEAFF. For the CDR3, the DNA is TGTGCCAGCTCAACCACAACTGAAGCTTTCTTT. Full variable domain (missing parts from reference TRBV18 and TRBJ1-1): NAGVMQNPRHLVRRRGQEARLRCSPMKGHSHVYWYRQLPEEGLKFMVYLQKENIIDESGMPKERFSAEFPKEGPSILRIQQVVRGDSAAYFCASSTTTEAFFGQGTRLTVV.

The chain uses TRBV2 and TRBJ1-4; the D is unclear. This CDR3 is built from 11 residues. With 1 base removed from V and 13 bases from J, the gap between germline ends came to 7 bases. The germline CDR1 and CDR2 sequences are SNHLY and FYNNEI. As DNA, the CDR3 is TGTGCCAGCAGTGAAGGGACTGGACTGTTTTTT. Its translation is CASSEGTGLFF.

This chain's CDR3 is CAISDTTGLAKNIQYF. The CDR3 DNA reads as TGTGCCATCAGTGATACGACAGGGCTAGCCAAAAACATTCAGTACTTC. This chain links TRBV10-3 with TRBJ2-4, with TRBD1 identical over 7 bases. Germline CDR1 is ENHRY and CDR2 is SYGVKD. Losses at the gene ends were 3 bases for V and 0 bases for J; bases not matched to a gene: 5. CDR3 length: 16 residues.

The chain uses TRBV7-2 and TRBJ2-1, with a possible D match to TRBD1 (5 bases). Looked up from germline, CDR1 is SGHTA and CDR2 is FQGNSA. Trimming stripped 1 base from V and 4 bases from J, with 14 bases between. The CDR3 has 16 amino acids. The CDR3 DNA reads TGTGCCAGCAGCTTAGGTTTCCAGGGCCCTTACAATGAGCAGTTCTTC. Translating gives CASSLGFQGPYNEQFF. The variable domain in full, with the rest retrieved from reference TRBV7-2 and TRBJ2-1, is GAGVSQSPSNKVTEKGKDVELRCDPISGHTALYWYRQSLGQGLEFLIYFQGNSAPDKSGLPSDRFSAERTGGSVSTLTIQRTQQEDSAVYLCASSLGFQGPYNEQFFGPGTRLTVL.

This clone appeared a single time. The CDR3 DNA sequence: TGTGCCATCAGTGTAGGGGGAGACACTGAAGCTTTCTTT. Its translation is CAISVGGDTEAFF. The chain is built from TRBV10-3 and TRBJ1-1, with D tentatively TRBD1 (6 bases). With 4 bases removed from V and 3 bases from J, the gap between germline ends came to 9 bases. CDR3 size: 13 residues. Germline CDR1 and CDR2: ENHRY and SYGVKD.

CDR3 DNA sequence: TGTGCCAGCTCATCCAGGGGGACGAGCTCCTACGAGCAGTACTTC. Translation gives CASSSRGTSSYEQYF. The chain has TRBV18 and TRBJ2-7, with 7 bases aligning to TRBD1. The CDR3 covers 15 residues. The V segment lost 5 bases and the J segment 0 bases; nucleotides outside the gene matches: 7. Germline-derived CDR1 and CDR2 are KGHSH and LQKENI. The entire variable domain, with the rest obtained from reference TRBV18 and TRBJ2-7, is as follows: NAGVMQNPRHLVRRRGQEARLRCSPMKGHSHVYWYRQLPEEGLKFMVYLQKENIIDESGMPKERFSAEFPKEGPSILRIQQVVRGDSAAYFCASSSRGTSSYEQYFGPGTRLTVT.

The chain uses TRBV28 and TRBJ2-1, with D unclear. From germline, CDR1 is MDHEN and CDR2 SYDVKM. The CDR3 sequence is 11 residues long. V dropped 3 bases and J dropped 8 bases, with 5 bases sitting between them. The CDR3: CASSFKDEQFF. The CDR3 DNA sequence: TGTGCCAGCAGTTTCAAGGATGAGCAGTTCTTC.

The rearrangement links TRBV7-2 to TRBJ2-7; D is undetermined. Trimming removed 5 bases from V and 0 bases from J, with 11 bases in between. The CDR3 runs 14 residues. Germline V gene sequence: CDR1 SGHTA, CDR2 FQGNSA. The DNA for the CDR3 is TGTGCCAGCAGCCGCGACTGGAACTCCTACGAGCAGTACTTC. It yields the protein CASSRDWNSYEQYF.

The J gene is TRBJ1-1, the V gene TRBV5-1; the D gene is possibly TRBD1 (5 bases). CDR3 size: 16 residues. Trimming left V 0 bases short and J 0 bases short, with 12 bases between. Germline CDR1 SGHRS, CDR2 YFSETQ. The CDR3 DNA is TGCGCCAGCAGCTTGGCCCCGGGGCAGCTGAACACTGAAGCTTTCTTT. Protein product: CASSLAPGQLNTEAFF.

The V call is TRBV7-9, the J call TRBJ2-1, with D perhaps matching TRBD2 (5 bases). Trimming shortened V by 5 bases and J by 0 bases, and 14 bases separated the two germline ends. The germline V gene has CDR1 SEHNR and CDR2 FQNEAQ (reference sequence). The CDR3 is 16 residues long. CDR3 bases: TGTGCCAGCAGCGATCAGCGGATACTCTCCTACAATGAGCAGTTCTTC. Its translation: CASSDQRILSYNEQFF.